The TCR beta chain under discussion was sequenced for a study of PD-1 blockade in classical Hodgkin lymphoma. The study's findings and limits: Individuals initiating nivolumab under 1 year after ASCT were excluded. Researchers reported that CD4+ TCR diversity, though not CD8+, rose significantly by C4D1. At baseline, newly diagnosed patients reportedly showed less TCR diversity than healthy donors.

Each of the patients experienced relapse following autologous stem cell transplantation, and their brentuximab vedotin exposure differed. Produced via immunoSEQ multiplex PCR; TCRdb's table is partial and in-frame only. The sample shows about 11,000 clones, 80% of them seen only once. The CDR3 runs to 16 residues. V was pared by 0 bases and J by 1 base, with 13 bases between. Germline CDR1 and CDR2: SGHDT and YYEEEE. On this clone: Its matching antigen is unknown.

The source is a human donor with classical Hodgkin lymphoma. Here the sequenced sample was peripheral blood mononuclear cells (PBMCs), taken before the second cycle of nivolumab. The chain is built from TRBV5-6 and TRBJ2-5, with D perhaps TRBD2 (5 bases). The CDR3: CASSLALRGIQETQYF. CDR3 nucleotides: TGTGCCAGCAGCTTGGCTCTTCGGGGAATCCAAGAGACCCAGTACTTC.